Presented here are 21 T cell receptor beta chains from one specimen sequenced in a study of shared clonotypes between healthy human individuals. Here immunoSEQ multiplex PCR was the method, and the copy in TCRdb shows in-frame clones only, minus some. The sample yields more than 850,000 clones, around three quarters seen once. The sample consisted of memory CD4+ T cells from PBMCs. Regarding subset: CD45RA-negative fraction. The receptor source for this set is a man younger than 35 in good health. Some clones in this sample may be carry-over from other donors' samples.

This chain links TRBV11-2 with TRBJ2-2; 9 bases are shared with TRBD2. From germline, CDR1 is SGHAT and CDR2 FQNNGV. The V gene end was trimmed by 2 bases and the J gene end by 2 bases; junction bases not matched to a gene: 6. The length of the CDR3 is 17 residues. The CDR3 sequence is CASSLPLAGLNTGELFF. Here the CDR3 DNA reads TGTGCCAGCAGCTTACCCCTAGCGGGACTTAACACCGGGGAGCTGTTTTTT.

This clone has just one count. This sequence joins TRBV6-1 and TRBJ2-7; D tentatively reads TRBD1 or TRBD2 (7 bases each). Per germline, CDR1 MNHNS and CDR2 SASEGT. V was pared by 7 bases and J by 3 bases, with 16 bases between. The CDR3 is 14 residues long. The CDR3 here is CASKKARGGYEQYF. CDR3 nucleotides: TGTGCCAGCAAGAAAGCCAGGGGGGGCTACGAGCAGTACTTC.

V and J are TRBV6-1 and TRBJ2-5; 9 bases match TRBD1. The junction had 6 bases not matched to a gene; V was cut back by 5 bases and J by 5 bases. CDR3 length: 14 amino acids. Germline CDR1 and CDR2: MNHNS and SASEGT. CDR3 sequence (DNA): TGTGCCAGCAGTCTAGGGACAGGGACGGAGACCCAGTACTTC. Translating gives CASSLGTGTETQYF.

Remarks on this clone: Given a much more abundant clone one base away, this may be a read error. The rearrangement joins TRBV7-9 to TRBJ1-5, with unresolved D. V lost 2 bases and J lost 7, with 6 bases in between. The length of the CDR3 is 12 residues. Germline V gene sequence: CDR1 SEHNR, CDR2 FQNEAQ (reference sequence). CDR3 loop: CASSLKGQPQHF. The CDR3 DNA reads TGTGCCAGCAGCTTAAAGGGCCAGCCCCAGCATTTT.

V and J are TRBV4-3 and TRBJ2-3; tentatively, D is TRBD1 or TRBD2 (6 bases each). CDR3 length equals 17 residues. The germline V and J ends were trimmed by 0 bases and 10 bases, with 23 bases remaining between them. The germline V gene has CDR1 LGHNA and CDR2 YSLEER. The CDR3 DNA reads TGCGCCAGCAGCCAAGATAGGAACGGGGGCGCAATGGGGTCGCAGTATTTT. Translation: CASSQDRNGGAMGSQYF.

The J gene is TRBJ1-3, the V gene TRBV5-6; D not certain. The V gene's germline CDR1 is SGHDT and CDR2 YYEEEE. The CDR3 extends over 14 amino acids. Trimming shortened V by 3 bases and J by 0 bases, and 7 bases separated the two germline ends. CDR3 sequence: CASSSGYSGNTIYF. The CDR3 nucleotides are TGTGCCAGCAGCTCCGGGTACTCTGGAAACACCATATATTTT. The variable domain in full, with the rest retrieved from reference TRBV5-6 and TRBJ1-3, is DAGVTQSPTHLIKTRGQQVTLRCSPKSGHDTVSWYQQALGQGPQFIFQYYEEEERQRGNFPDRFSGHQFPNYSSELNVNALLLGDSALYLCASSSGYSGNTIYFGEGSWLTVV.

This chain links TRBV5-6 with TRBJ2-7; 11 nucleotides align to TRBD2. This CDR3 is 16 amino acids long. Losses at the gene ends were 4 bases for V and 5 bases for J; bases not matched to a gene: 11. Germline CDR1 SGHDT, CDR2 YYEEEE. CDR3 in DNA: TGTGCCAGCAGCCCTATGATAGCGGGAGGGCCTAACGAGCAGTACTTC. Its protein product is CASSPMIAGGPNEQYF.

The rearrangement uses TRBV14 and TRBJ2-1; a weak D match, TRBD1 (6 bases). V lost 0 bases, J lost 9 bases, and 6 bases lay in between. CDR3 length: 12 residues. Germline lookup yields CDR1 SGHDN and CDR2 FVKESK. This CDR3 reads CASSQEGGEQFF. CDR3 bases: TGTGCCAGCAGCCAAGAAGGGGGTGAGCAGTTCTTC.

This clone occurred once. CDR3 amino acids: CASRIDGTGNNYGYTF. In nucleotides, the CDR3 is TGTGCCAGCAGGATTGACGGGACAGGGAATAACTATGGCTACACCTTC. The chain is built from TRBV6-6 and TRBJ1-2; 9 nucleotides line up with TRBD1. Germline lookup yields CDR1 MNHNY and CDR2 SVGAGI (reference sequence). The CDR3 runs to 16 residues. V shed 6 bases, J shed 1 base, and the junction held 9 bases outside the gene matches.

This clone was picked up a small number of times. The chain recombines TRBV7-9 with TRBJ1-2; D is unclear. This CDR3 is 13 amino acids long. CDR1 is SEHNR and CDR2 is FQNEAQ in the germline V gene (reference sequence). The V and J ends lost 5 bases and 5 bases respectively, with 12 bases between them. The CDR3 DNA reads as TGTGCCAGCAGCCCCCAAGATTCGTATGGCTACACCTTC. The encoded protein is CASSPQDSYGYTF.

This clone turned up a few times. V gene TRBV6-6 combines with J gene TRBJ2-2; D call uncertain. CDR3 length equals 13 residues. Germline lookup yields CDR1 MNHNY and CDR2 SVGAGI (reference sequence). The germline V and J ends were trimmed by 5 bases and 8 bases, with 12 bases remaining between them. The CDR3 DNA reads TGTGCCAGCAGTAAAGGACCATCAGGGGAGCTGTTTTTT. As protein: CASSKGPSGELFF.

The chain is built from TRBV28 and TRBJ1-2; D uncertain. Germline V gene data show CDR1 as MDHEN and CDR2 as SYDVKM. The V end was cut by 3 bases, the J end by 0 bases, with 8 bases between. This CDR3 has 14 amino acids. CDR3 amino acids: CASSLELSNYGYTF. As DNA, the CDR3 is TGTGCCAGCAGTTTGGAGCTTTCTAACTATGGCTACACCTTC.

The gene calls are TRBV19 and TRBJ1-4; 9 bases align to TRBD1. Germline-derived CDR1 and CDR2 are LNHDA and SQIVND (reference sequence). Trimming cost V 2 bases and J 6 bases; bases outside gene matches: 4. This CDR3 is 15 amino acids long. The CDR3 nucleotides are TGTGCCAGTAGTATATGGACAGGGGTGGATGAAAAACTGTTTTTT. The encoded protein is CASSIWTGVDEKLFF. The variable domain in full, with the rest retrieved from reference TRBV19 and TRBJ1-4, is DGGITQSPKYLFRKEGQNVTLSCEQNLNHDAMYWYRQDPGQGLRLIYYSQIVNDFQKGDIAEGYSVSREKKESFPLTVTSAQKNPTAFYLCASSIWTGVDEKLFFGSGTQLSVL.

This clone has just one count. This chain uses TRBV7-3 with TRBJ2-3; D is uncertain. Germline V CDR1 and CDR2: SGHTA, FQGTGA. Trimming cost V 3 bases and J 1 base, with 11 bases left between them. The CDR3 totals 15 residues. This CDR3 is CASSFGGSGTDTQYF. DNA of the CDR3: TGTGCCAGCAGCTTCGGCGGCTCGGGCACAGATACGCAGTATTTT.

The chain employs TRBV28 and TRBJ1-3; D not certain. V lost 7 bases and J lost 5, with 15 bases in between. This CDR3 region has 14 residues. CDR1 and CDR2 (germline): MDHEN, SYDVKM. CDR3 sequence (DNA): TGTGCCAGCACCGAAGGGCCGACTCGAAACACCATATATTTT. Residues: CASTEGPTRNTIYF. The variable domain in full, with the rest retrieved from reference TRBV28 and TRBJ1-3, is DVKVTQSSRYLVKRTGEKVFLECVQDMDHENMFWYRQDPGLGLRLIYFSYDVKMKEKGDIPEGYSVSREKKERFSLILESASTNQTSMYLCASTEGPTRNTIYFGEGSWLTVV.

The genes are TRBV29-1 and TRBJ2-7; D possibly matches TRBD1 or TRBD2 (5 bases each). This CDR3 comprises 12 residues. V was pared by 4 bases and J by 5 bases, with 12 bases between. Germline V gives CDR1 SQVTM, CDR2 ANQGSEA. The DNA of the CDR3 is TGCAGCGTTGGAGGGTTGGGGGACGAGCAGTACTTC. Its protein product is CSVGGLGDEQYF.

This clone occurred a few times. This rearrangement joins TRBV5-4 to TRBJ2-1, with 11 positions matching TRBD2. The CDR3 sequence is 16 residues long. V shed 3 bases, J shed 5 bases, and the junction held 7 bases outside the gene matches. Germline CDR1 and CDR2: SGHNT and YYREEE (reference sequence). DNA of the CDR3: TGTGCCAGCAGCTGGGCAGGGACTAGCGGCAACAATGAGCAGTTCTTC. This codes for CASSWAGTSGNNEQFF.

This clone has just one count. The gene calls are TRBV7-2 and TRBJ2-1; 7 bases match TRBD2. The CDR3 consists of 16 residues. Germline V gene sequence: CDR1 SGHTA, CDR2 FQGNSA. Unmatched junction bases numbered 8, after V lost 6 bases and J lost 0 bases. This CDR3 is CASRIGGGRSYNEQFF. The CDR3 bases are TGTGCCAGCAGAATAGGCGGGGGACGCTCCTACAATGAGCAGTTCTTC.

This clone appeared a single time. This sequence joins TRBV5-1 and TRBJ2-7; 12 bases are a match to TRBD1. This CDR3 has 15 residues. V lost 2 bases to trimming and J lost 5 bases; unmatched junction nucleotides: 5. The germline CDR1 and CDR2 sequences are SGHRS and YFSETQ. The DNA for the CDR3 is TGCGCCAGCAGCTTTGCCGGGACAGGGGGCGACGAGCAGTACTTC. It encodes CASSFAGTGGDEQYF.

Remarks on this clone: Other DNA sequences in the sample encode the same CDR3. This chain uses TRBV9 with TRBJ2-1; 8 bases align to TRBD2. This CDR3 contains 17 residues. Germline V lookup: CDR1 SGDLS, CDR2 YYNGEE. V gave up 4 bases and J gave up 0 bases; unmatched junction bases: 9. The CDR3 spells CASSPRLAGSSYNEQFF. The CDR3 nucleotides read TGTGCCAGCAGCCCCCGCCTAGCGGGCAGCTCCTACAATGAGCAGTTCTTC. Looking up the rest from reference TRBV9 and TRBJ2-1 gives the full variable domain: DSGVTQTPKHLITATGQRVTLRCSPRSGDLSVYWYQQSLDQGLQFLIQYYNGEERAKGNILERFSAQQFPDLHSELNLSSLELGDSALYFCASSPRLAGSSYNEQFFGPGTRLTVL.

The chain recombines TRBV30 with TRBJ2-3; unclear D gene. CDR3 length: 12 amino acids. Germline loops: CDR1 GTSNPN, CDR2 SVGIG (reference sequence). V was shortened by 5 bases and J by 5 bases, with 11 bases between the two germline ends. CDR3: CAWGQARDTQYF. In DNA form, the CDR3 reads TGTGCCTGGGGGCAGGCACGAGATACGCAGTATTTT.